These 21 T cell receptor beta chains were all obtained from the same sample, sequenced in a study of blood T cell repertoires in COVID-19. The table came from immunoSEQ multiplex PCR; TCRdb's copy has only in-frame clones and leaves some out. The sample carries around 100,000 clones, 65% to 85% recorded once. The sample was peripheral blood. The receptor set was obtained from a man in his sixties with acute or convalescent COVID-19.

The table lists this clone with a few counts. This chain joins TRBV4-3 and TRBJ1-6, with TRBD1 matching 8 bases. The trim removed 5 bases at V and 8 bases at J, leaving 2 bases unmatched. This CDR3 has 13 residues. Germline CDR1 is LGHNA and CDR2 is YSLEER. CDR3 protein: CASSVDRDSPLHF. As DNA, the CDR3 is TGCGCCAGCAGCGTGGACAGGGATTCACCCCTCCACTTT.

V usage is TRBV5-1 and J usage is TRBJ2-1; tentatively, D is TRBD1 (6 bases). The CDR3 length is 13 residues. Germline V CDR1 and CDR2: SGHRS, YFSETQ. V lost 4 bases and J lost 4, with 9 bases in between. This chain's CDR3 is CASSQDSYNEQFF. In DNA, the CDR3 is TGCGCCAGCAGCCAGGACAGTTACAATGAGCAGTTCTTC.

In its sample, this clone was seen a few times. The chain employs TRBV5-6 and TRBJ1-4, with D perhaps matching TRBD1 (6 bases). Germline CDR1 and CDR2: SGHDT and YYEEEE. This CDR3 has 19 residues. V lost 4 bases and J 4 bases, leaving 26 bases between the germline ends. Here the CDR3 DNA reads TGTGCCAGCAGCCGACTTATAACCGGGACAAGGATGGGTAATGAAAAACTGTTTTTT. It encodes CASSRLITGTRMGNEKLFF. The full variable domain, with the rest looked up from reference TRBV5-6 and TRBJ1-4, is DAGVTQSPTHLIKTRGQQVTLRCSPKSGHDTVSWYQQALGQGPQFIFQYYEEEERQRGNFPDRFSGHQFPNYSSELNVNALLLGDSALYLCASSRLITGTRMGNEKLFFGSGTQLSVL.

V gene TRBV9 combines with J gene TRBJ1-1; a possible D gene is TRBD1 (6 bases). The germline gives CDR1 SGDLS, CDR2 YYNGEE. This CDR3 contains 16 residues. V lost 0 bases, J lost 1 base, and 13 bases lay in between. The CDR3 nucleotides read TGTGCCAGCAGCGTAGAGAGCAGGGGCCCGAACACTGAAGCTTTCTTT. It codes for CASSVESRGPNTEAFF.

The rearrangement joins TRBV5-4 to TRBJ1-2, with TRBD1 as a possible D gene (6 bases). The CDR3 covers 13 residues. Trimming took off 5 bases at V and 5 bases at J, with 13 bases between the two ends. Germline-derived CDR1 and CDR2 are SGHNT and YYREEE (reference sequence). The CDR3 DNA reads TGTGCCAGCAGGAGTACAGGGTTATATGGCTACACCTTC. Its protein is CASRSTGLYGYTF.

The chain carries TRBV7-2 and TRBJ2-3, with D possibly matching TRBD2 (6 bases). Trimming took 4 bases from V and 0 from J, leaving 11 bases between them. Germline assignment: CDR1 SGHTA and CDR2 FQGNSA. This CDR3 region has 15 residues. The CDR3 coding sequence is TGTGCCAGCAGCTCGGACTACCTTAGCACAGATACGCAGTATTTT. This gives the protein CASSSDYLSTDTQYF. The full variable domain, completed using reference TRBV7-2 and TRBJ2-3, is GAGVSQSPSNKVTEKGKDVELRCDPISGHTALYWYRQSLGQGLEFLIYFQGNSAPDKSGLPSDRFSAERTGGSVSTLTIQRTQQEDSAVYLCASSSDYLSTDTQYFGPGTRLTVL.

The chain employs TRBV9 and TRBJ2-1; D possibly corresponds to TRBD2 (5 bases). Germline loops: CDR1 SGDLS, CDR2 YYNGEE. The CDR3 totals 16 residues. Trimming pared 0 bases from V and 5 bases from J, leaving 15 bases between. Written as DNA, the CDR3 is TGTGCCAGCAGCGTAGTTGACGGGGTATGGGACAATGAGCAGTTCTTC. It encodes CASSVVDGVWDNEQFF.

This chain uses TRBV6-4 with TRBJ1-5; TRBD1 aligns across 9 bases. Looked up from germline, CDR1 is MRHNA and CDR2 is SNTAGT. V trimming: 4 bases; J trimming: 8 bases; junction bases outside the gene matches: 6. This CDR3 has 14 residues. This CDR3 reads CASSGGQGREPQHF. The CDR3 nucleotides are TGTGCCAGCAGTGGAGGACAGGGGAGGGAGCCCCAGCATTTT.

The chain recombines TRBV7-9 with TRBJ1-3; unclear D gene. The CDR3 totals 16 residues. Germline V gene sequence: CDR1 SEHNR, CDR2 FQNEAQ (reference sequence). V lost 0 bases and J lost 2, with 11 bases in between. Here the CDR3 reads CASSLALSQAGNTIYF. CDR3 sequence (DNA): TGTGCCAGCAGCTTAGCGCTGAGTCAAGCTGGAAACACCATATATTTT.

CDR3 bases: TGTGCCAGCACTACGGACTCCAGCTGGGGCTACACCTTC. Its protein is CASTTDSSWGYTF. V usage is TRBV2 and J usage is TRBJ1-2, with D uncertain. Trimming shortened V by 7 bases and J by 8 bases, and 17 bases separated the two germline ends. The CDR3 runs to 13 residues. Germline values: CDR1 SNHLY, CDR2 FYNNEI.

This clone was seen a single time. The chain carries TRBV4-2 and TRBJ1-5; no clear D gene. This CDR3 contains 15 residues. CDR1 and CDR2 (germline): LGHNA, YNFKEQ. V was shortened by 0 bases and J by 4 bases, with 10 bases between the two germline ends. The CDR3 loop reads CASSQERTRNQPQHF. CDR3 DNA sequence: TGTGCCAGCAGCCAAGAGCGTACGCGAAATCAGCCCCAGCATTTT.

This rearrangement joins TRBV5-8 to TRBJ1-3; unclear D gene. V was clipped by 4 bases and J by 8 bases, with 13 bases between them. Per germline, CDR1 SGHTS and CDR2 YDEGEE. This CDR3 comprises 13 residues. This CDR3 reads CASSEYSGHTIYF. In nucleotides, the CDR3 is TGTGCCAGCAGCGAGTACAGCGGTCACACCATATATTTT.

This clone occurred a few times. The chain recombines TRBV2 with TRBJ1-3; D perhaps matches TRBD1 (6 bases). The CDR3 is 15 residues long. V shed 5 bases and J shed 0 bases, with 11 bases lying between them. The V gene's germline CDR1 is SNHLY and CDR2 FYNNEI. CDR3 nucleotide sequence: TGTGCCAGCAGTATACAGGGCCCCTCTGGAAACACCATATATTTT. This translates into CASSIQGPSGNTIYF.

The CDR3 here is CASRIIGTGASHEQYF. CDR3 sequence (DNA): TGTGCCAGCAGGATAATCGGGACAGGGGCTTCACACGAGCAGTACTTC. The chain combines TRBV25-1 with TRBJ2-7; TRBD1 matches 10 bases. CDR3 length equals 16 residues. V dropped 6 bases and J dropped 5; count of bases not matched to a gene: 13. Germline CDR1 and CDR2: MGHDK and SYGVNS.

The CDR3 loop is CATGSRTYQPQHF. In DNA form, the CDR3 reads TGTGCCACCGGGTCGCGGACTTATCAGCCCCAGCATTTT. The J gene is TRBJ1-5, the V gene TRBV6-5; D not resolved. Germline CDR1 MNHEY, CDR2 SVGAGI. The CDR3 has 13 amino acids. V lost 10 bases, J lost 5 bases, and 15 bases lay in between.

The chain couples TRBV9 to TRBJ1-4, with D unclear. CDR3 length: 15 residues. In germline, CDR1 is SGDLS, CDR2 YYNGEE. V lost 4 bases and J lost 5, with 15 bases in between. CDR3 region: CASSPGTVHNEKLFF. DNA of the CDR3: TGTGCCAGCAGCCCAGGCACGGTCCACAATGAAAAACTGTTTTTT.

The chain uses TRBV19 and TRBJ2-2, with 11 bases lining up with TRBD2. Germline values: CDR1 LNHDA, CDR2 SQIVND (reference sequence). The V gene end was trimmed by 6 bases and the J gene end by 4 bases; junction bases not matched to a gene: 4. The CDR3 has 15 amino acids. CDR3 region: CASRRLAGSTGELFF. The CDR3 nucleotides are TGTGCCAGTAGGAGACTAGCGGGGAGCACCGGGGAGCTGTTTTTT.

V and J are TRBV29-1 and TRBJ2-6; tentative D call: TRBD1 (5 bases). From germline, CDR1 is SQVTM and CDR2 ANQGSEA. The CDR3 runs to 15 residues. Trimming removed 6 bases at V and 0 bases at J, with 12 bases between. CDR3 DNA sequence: TGCAGCGTCATCAGGGCTTCCTCTGGGGCCAACGTCCTGACTTTC. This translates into CSVIRASSGANVLTF. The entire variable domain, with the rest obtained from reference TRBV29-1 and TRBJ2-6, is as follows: SAVISQKPSRDICQRGTSLTIQCQVDSQVTMMFWYRQQPGQSLTLIATANQGSEATYESGFVIDKFPISRPNLTFSTLTVSNMSPEDSSIYLCSVIRASSGANVLTFGAGSRLTVL.

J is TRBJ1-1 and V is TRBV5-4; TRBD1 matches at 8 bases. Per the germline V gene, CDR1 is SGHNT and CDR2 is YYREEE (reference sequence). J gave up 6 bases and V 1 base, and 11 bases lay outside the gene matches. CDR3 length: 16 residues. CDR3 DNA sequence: TGTGCCAGCAGCTTGACAGGGGGTGGACGGAGGCCTGAAGCTTTCTTT. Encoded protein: CASSLTGGGRRPEAFF. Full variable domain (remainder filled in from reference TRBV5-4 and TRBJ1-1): ETGVTQSPTHLIKTRGQQVTLRCSSQSGHNTVSWYQQALGQGPQFIFQYYREEENGRGNFPPRFSGLQFPNYSSELNVNALELDDSALYLCASSLTGGGRRPEAFFGQGTRLTVV.

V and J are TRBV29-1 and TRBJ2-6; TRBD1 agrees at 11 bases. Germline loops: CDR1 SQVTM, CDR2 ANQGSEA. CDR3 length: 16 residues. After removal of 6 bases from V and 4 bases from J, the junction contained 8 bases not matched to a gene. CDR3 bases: TGCAGCGTGGCAGGACAGGGGGCGTTAGGGGCCAACGTCCTGACTTTC. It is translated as CSVAGQGALGANVLTF. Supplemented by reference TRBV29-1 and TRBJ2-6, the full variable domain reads SAVISQKPSRDICQRGTSLTIQCQVDSQVTMMFWYRQQPGQSLTLIATANQGSEATYESGFVIDKFPISRPNLTFSTLTVSNMSPEDSSIYLCSVAGQGALGANVLTFGAGSRLTVL.

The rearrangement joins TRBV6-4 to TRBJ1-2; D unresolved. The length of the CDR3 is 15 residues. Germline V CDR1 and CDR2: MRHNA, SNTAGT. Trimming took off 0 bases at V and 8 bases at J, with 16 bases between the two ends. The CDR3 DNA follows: TGTGCCAGCAGTGACTCAAAGGGCCTGAGGAGGGGCTACACCTTC. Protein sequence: CASSDSKGLRRGYTF.